This entry is about one T cell receptor (beta chain). Antigen: not known. The data belong to a study of T cell responses to AZD1222 COVID-19 vaccine. General study findings and limits: At study baseline, merely a handful of AZD1222 recipients were seropositive. Spike-specific TCR breadth and depth rose after two AZD1222 doses. Donors were largely white British and mainly female; clonal diversity was possibly underestimated. Nearly half of unique spike-specific TCRs reportedly avoided B.1.351 and B.1.1.7 mutated regions.

Generated by immunoSEQ multiplex PCR, the TCRdb table keeps only in-frame clones and is missing some. The top ten hold around 2.9% of the sample, which has approximately 150,000 clones, about nine tenths seen once. Germline CDR1 reads SEHNR; CDR2 reads FQNEAQ (reference sequence). V dropped 5 bases and J dropped 4 bases, with 20 bases sitting between them. The CDR3 is 16 residues long. The receptor's source is an adult who received the AZD1222 COVID-19 vaccine. The specimen comprised peripheral blood, sampled 28 days after the second AZD1222 dose. The chain carries TRBV7-9 and TRBJ1-1, with a weak D call TRBD1 (6 bases). CDR3 coding DNA: TGTGCCAGCAGCCCTCGTAGGGGGGGGAGGGGCACTGAAGCTTTCTTT. Translating it yields CASSPRRGGRGTEAFF.